One and the same sample provided the 12 T cell receptor beta chains below, sequenced in a study of shared clonotypes between healthy human individuals (dated by TCRdb to 2020 to 2021). Library method: the immunoSEQ multiplex PCR assay. As stored in TCRdb, this immuneACCESS dataset retains in-frame rearrangements with V and J assigned. A fraction of the clones does not appear; measured against another copy, unresolved V genes explain less than half of the discrepancy, and the remainder lacks a known reason. The sample yields around 700,000 clones; around three quarters were counted once. The ten top clones hold around 2% of the sample. What was sequenced was memory CD4+ T cells sorted from blood. The sample's cell subset or site label is to be understood as: CD45RA-negative fraction. Source of these receptors: a woman aged 30 to 39 in good health.

V and J are TRBV5-6 and TRBJ2-1; 13 bases align to TRBD2. Trimming removed 4 bases from V and 0 bases from J; junction bases left unmatched: 4. The CDR3 consists of 17 residues. Germline assignment: CDR1 SGHDT and CDR2 YYEEEE. The CDR3 protein is CASSGTSGMSSYNEQFF. CDR3 DNA: TGTGCCAGCAGCGGGACTAGCGGGATGAGCTCCTACAATGAGCAGTTCTTC.

The V and J genes are TRBV25-1 and TRBJ2-5, with a weak D call TRBD2 (7 bases). The CDR3 runs 14 residues. V was shortened by 2 bases and J by 5 bases, with 12 bases between the two germline ends. The germline gives CDR1 MGHDK, CDR2 SYGVNS. The CDR3 DNA follows: TGTGCCAGCAGTGAAACGGGGGGCTTGGAGACCCAGTACTTC. Protein: CASSETGGLETQYF. Variable domain in full (rest from reference TRBV25-1 and TRBJ2-5): EADIYQTPRYLVIGTGKKITLECSQTMGHDKMYWYQQDPGMELHLIHYSYGVNSTEKGDLSSESTVSRIRTEHFPLTLESARPSHTSQYLCASSETGGLETQYFGPGTRLLVL.

The gene calls are TRBV27 and TRBJ2-2, with D tentatively TRBD2 (6 bases). V was cut by 6 bases and J by 6 bases, with 17 bases left in between. The CDR3 runs 15 residues. Germline V CDR1 and CDR2: MNHEY, SMNVEV (reference sequence). CDR3 nucleotides: TGTGCCAGCAGGCTAGCGTTTTTAGGGGCCGGGGAGCTGTTTTTT. It translates to CASRLAFLGAGELFF.

The V gene is TRBV5-1, the J gene TRBJ2-2, with 10 bases aligning to TRBD2. V lost 2 bases to trimming and J lost 2 bases; unmatched junction nucleotides: 3. Per the germline V gene, CDR1 is SGHRS and CDR2 is YFSETQ. This CDR3 is built from 16 residues. CDR3 protein: CASSLLAGSNTGELFF. Here the CDR3 DNA reads TGCGCCAGCAGCTTACTAGCGGGATCAAACACCGGGGAGCTGTTTTTT.

The J gene is TRBJ1-5, the V gene TRBV2; D unresolved. The CDR3 consists of 13 residues. Trimming left V 3 bases short and J 9 bases short, with 12 bases between. Germline V gene data show CDR1 as SNHLY and CDR2 as FYNNEI. The CDR3 DNA follows: TGTGCCAGCAGTGACAGCCCCGAGGGGCCCCAGCATTTT. This translates into CASSDSPEGPQHF.

The chain joins TRBV19 to TRBJ1-5; 8 bases align to TRBD1. CDR1 is LNHDA, CDR2 SQIVND, per germline (reference sequence). The V segment lost 4 bases and the J segment 7 bases; nucleotides outside the gene matches: 3. CDR3 size: 13 residues. The DNA for the CDR3 is TGTGCCAGTAGTAAGGACAGGGAACAGCCCCAGCATTTT. The encoded protein is CASSKDREQPQHF.

V is TRBV20-1 and J is TRBJ2-5; unclear D gene. Germline assignment: CDR1 DFQATT and CDR2 SNEGSKA (reference sequence). CDR3 length: 11 amino acids. V was cut by 3 bases and J by 5 bases, with 7 bases left in between. CDR3 in DNA: TGCAGTGCTAGGGTCCGGGAGACCCAGTACTTC. Protein product: CSARVRETQYF.

The chain uses TRBV6-5 and TRBJ2-3; D is possibly TRBD1 (6 bases). Germline assignment: CDR1 MNHEY and CDR2 SVGAGI. V was trimmed by 2 bases and J by 0 bases, leaving 12 bases between them. The CDR3 spans 16 residues. This CDR3 reads CASSYGGHLSTDTQYF. CDR3 nucleotide sequence: TGTGCCAGCAGTTACGGGGGACACCTCAGCACAGATACGCAGTATTTT.

This clone was counted only a few times. The chain combines TRBV6-5 with TRBJ1-1, with TRBD1 as a possible D gene (5 bases). This CDR3 region has 16 residues. V lost 0 bases to trimming and J lost 0 bases, with 11 bases between them. Germline assignment: CDR1 MNHEY and CDR2 SVGAGI. DNA for the CDR3: TGTGCCAGCAGTTACTCGAGTGGCAGGGTGAACACTGAAGCTTTCTTT. This codes for CASSYSSGRVNTEAFF.

The sample holds one count of this clone. The rearrangement joins TRBV5-1 to TRBJ2-2; TRBD2 aligns across 8 bases. V was pared by 0 bases and J by 4 bases, with 5 bases of the junction left unmatched. CDR1 and CDR2 (germline): SGHRS, YFSETQ. The CDR3 loop spans 16 amino acids. The CDR3 sequence: CASSLDAGGSTGELFF. The CDR3 coding sequence is TGCGCCAGCAGCTTGGATGCGGGAGGATCCACCGGGGAGCTGTTTTTT.

This chain links TRBV25-1 with TRBJ1-1; D unresolved. The CDR3 consists of 17 residues. Trimming left V 11 bases short and J 0 bases short, with 25 bases between. From germline, CDR1 is MGHDK and CDR2 SYGVNS. CDR3 sequence reads: CARPPGEGPGVNTEAFF. The DNA of the CDR3 is TGTGCCCGTCCCCCAGGCGAAGGGCCCGGGGTGAACACTGAAGCTTTCTTT. The full variable domain, in which reference TRBV25-1 and TRBJ1-1 provide the parts outside the CDR3, is EADIYQTPRYLVIGTGKKITLECSQTMGHDKMYWYQQDPGMELHLIHYSYGVNSTEKGDLSSESTVSRIRTEHFPLTLESARPSHTSQYLCARPPGEGPGVNTEAFFGQGTRLTVV.

This chain joins TRBV18 and TRBJ1-2; TRBD1 might be the D (5 bases). The CDR3 spans 11 residues. The germline gives CDR1 KGHSH, CDR2 LQKENI. Trimming removed 8 bases from V and 14 bases from J, with 18 bases in between. The CDR3 nucleotides are TGTGCCAGCACCCCGGATGACAGAACAACCTTC. It encodes CASTPDDRTTF. The complete variable domain, with remaining parts taken from reference TRBV18 and TRBJ1-2, reads NAGVMQNPRHLVRRRGQEARLRCSPMKGHSHVYWYRQLPEEGLKFMVYLQKENIIDESGMPKERFSAEFPKEGPSILRIQQVVRGDSAAYFCASTPDDRTTFGSGTRLTVV.